This TCR beta chain is from a study of glioma-infiltrating T cells after dendritic cell vaccination. Study details: The vaccine used monocyte-derived dendritic cells pulsed overnight with autologous tumor lysate.

Described time point: after dendritic cell vaccination, including at tumor progression/relapse. Trimming cost V 2 bases and J 10 bases; bases outside gene matches: 14. Germline values: CDR1 SGHDT, CDR2 YYEEEE. CDR3 length equals 17 residues. The primer mix had 60 V beta and 13 J beta primers. Assay: immunoSEQ multiplex PCR; the TCRdb copy retains only in-frame clones and omits some. The table shows 55,000 to 75,000 clones, with approximately 83% occurring only once. J is TRBJ2-3 and V is TRBV5-6, with 12 bases matching TRBD1. This sample comprised blood, obtained after dendritic cell vaccination. The TCR originated in a human donor with glioblastoma. The CDR3 DNA sequence: TGTGCCAGCAGCTTTTCAATGGGACAGGGGGCTTTTGGGGCGCAGTATTTT. This translates into CASSFSMGQGAFGAQYF.